This T cell receptor beta chain was sequenced during a study of T cell responses to AZD1222 COVID-19 vaccine. Turning to the study itself: Timing groups of about 4 and about 12 weeks for second doses were pooled.

The repertoire was sequenced with immunoSEQ multiplex PCR; TCRdb's copy has only in-frame clones and lacks some. The repertoire consists of 150,000 to 200,000 clones, with about 92% occurring once and the leading ten covering roughly 0.9%. With 2 bases removed from V and 4 bases from J, the gap between germline ends came to 14 bases. CDR1 is GTSNPN and CDR2 is SVGIG in the germline V gene (reference sequence). The CDR3 is 14 residues long. The starting material was peripheral blood, obtained on day 0 of AZD1222 vaccination. This chain joins TRBV30 and TRBJ1-2; weak D call: TRBD1 (5 bases). The origin of this receptor is an adult in good health. CDR3 sequence reads: CAWSSGIFGYGYTF. CDR3 bases: TGTGCCTGGAGTTCAGGGATCTTCGGCTATGGCTACACCTTC.